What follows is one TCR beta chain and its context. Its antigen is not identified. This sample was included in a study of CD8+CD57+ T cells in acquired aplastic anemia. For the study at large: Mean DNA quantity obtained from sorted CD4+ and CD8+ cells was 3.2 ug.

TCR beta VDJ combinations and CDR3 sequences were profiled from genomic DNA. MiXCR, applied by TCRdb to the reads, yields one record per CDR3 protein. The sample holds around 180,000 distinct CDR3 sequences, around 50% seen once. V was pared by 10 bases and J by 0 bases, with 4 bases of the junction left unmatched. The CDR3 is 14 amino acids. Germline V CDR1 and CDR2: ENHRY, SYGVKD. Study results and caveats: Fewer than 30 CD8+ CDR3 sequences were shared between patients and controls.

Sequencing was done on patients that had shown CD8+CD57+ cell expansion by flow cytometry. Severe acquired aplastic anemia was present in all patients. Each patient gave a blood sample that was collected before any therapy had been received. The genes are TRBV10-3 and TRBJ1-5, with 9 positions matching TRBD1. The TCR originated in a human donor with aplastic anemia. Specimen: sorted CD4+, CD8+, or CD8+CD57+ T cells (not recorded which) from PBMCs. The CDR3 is CATWDRDSNQPQHF. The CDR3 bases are TGTGCCACCTGGGACAGGGATAGCAATCAGCCCCAGCATTTT.